This TCR beta chain is from a study of blood T cell repertoires in COVID-19. Study background: Samples representing acute and convalescent COVID-19 were sourced from the United States, Italy and Spain.

The CDR3 is 13 residues long. Trimming left V 6 bases short and J 10 bases short, with 18 bases between. How the authors handled the data: The authors estimated nucleated cell counts from reference gene primer amplification. The assay was immunoSEQ multiplex PCR, and TCRdb's table has in-frame clones only and misses some. The DNA was the basis for D and trimming; V, J and clone size are from that table. The data show 250,000 to 350,000 clones, 75% to 90% seen once. J is TRBJ2-5 and V is TRBV12-3 or TRBV12-4; unclear D gene. This clonotype originated in a woman aged 50 to 65 who had recovered from COVID-19. What was sequenced was peripheral blood. The CDR3 DNA follows: TGTGCCAGCAGAGCAGATCCGCTAGTAGTCCAGTACTTC. The encoded protein is CASRADPLVVQYF.